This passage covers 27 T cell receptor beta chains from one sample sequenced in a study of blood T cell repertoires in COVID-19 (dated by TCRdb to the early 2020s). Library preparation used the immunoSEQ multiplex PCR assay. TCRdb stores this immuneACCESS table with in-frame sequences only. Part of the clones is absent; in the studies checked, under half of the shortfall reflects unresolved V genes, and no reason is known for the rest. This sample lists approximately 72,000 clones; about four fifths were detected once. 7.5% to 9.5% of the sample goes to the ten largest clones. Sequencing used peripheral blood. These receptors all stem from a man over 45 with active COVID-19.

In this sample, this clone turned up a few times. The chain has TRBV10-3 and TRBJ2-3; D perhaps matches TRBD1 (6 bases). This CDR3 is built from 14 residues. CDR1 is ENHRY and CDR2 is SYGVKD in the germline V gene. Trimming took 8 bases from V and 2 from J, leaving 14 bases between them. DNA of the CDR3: TGTGCCATCCAAGGACAGTACTACACAGATACGCAGTATTTT. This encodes CAIQGQYYTDTQYF.

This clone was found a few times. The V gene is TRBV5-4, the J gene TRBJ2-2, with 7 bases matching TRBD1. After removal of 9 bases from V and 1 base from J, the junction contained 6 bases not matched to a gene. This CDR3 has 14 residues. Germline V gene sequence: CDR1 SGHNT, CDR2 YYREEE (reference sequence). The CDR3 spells CAIKTGLNTGELFF. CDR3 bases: TGTGCCATCAAGACAGGGTTGAACACCGGGGAGCTGTTTTTT. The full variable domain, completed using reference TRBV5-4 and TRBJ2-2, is ETGVTQSPTHLIKTRGQQVTLRCSSQSGHNTVSWYQQALGQGPQFIFQYYREEENGRGNFPPRFSGLQFPNYSSELNVNALELDDSALYLCAIKTGLNTGELFFGEGSRLTVL.

The CDR3 loop is CASSLQGQAYGYTF. In DNA, the CDR3 is TGTGCCAGCAGCTTACAGGGACAGGCGTATGGCTACACCTTC. The gene calls are TRBV7-9 and TRBJ1-2, with 8 bases matching TRBD1. CDR1 SEHNR and CDR2 FQNEAQ come from the germline V gene (reference sequence). This CDR3 is built from 14 residues. V lost 2 bases, J lost 5 bases, and 4 bases stayed unmatched.

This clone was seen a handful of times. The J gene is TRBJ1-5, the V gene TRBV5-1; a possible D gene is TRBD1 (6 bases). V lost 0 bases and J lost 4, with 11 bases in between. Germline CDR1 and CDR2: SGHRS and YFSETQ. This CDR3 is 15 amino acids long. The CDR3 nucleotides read TGCGCCAGCAGCTTGGTAACAGGGCGGAATCAGCCCCAGCATTTT. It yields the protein CASSLVTGRNQPQHF.

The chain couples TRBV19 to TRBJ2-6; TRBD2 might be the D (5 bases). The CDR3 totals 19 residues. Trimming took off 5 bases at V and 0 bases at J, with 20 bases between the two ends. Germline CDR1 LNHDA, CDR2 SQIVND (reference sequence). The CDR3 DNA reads TGTGCCAGTAGTCCAAACCGTCTAGGGCGGGTCTCTGGGGCCAACGTCCTGACTTTC. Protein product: CASSPNRLGRVSGANVLTF. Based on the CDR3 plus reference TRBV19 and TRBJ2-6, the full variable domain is DGGITQSPKYLFRKEGQNVTLSCEQNLNHDAMYWYRQDPGQGLRLIYYSQIVNDFQKGDIAEGYSVSREKKESFPLTVTSAQKNPTAFYLCASSPNRLGRVSGANVLTFGAGSRLTVL.

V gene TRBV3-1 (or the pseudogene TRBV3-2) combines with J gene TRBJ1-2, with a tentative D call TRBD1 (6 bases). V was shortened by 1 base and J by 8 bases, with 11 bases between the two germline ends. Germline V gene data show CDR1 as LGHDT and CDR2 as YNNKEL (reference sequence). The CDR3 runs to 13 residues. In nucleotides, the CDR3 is TGTGCCAGCAGCCAAGTCGGCAGGGGAGGCTACACCTTC. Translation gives CASSQVGRGGYTF.

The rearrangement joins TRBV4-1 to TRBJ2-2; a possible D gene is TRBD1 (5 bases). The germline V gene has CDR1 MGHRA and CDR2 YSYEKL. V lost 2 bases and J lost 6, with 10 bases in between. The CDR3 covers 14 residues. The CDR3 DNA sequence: TGCGCCAGCAGCCAACCAGGGAAAGCCGGGGAGCTGTTTTTT. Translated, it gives CASSQPGKAGELFF.

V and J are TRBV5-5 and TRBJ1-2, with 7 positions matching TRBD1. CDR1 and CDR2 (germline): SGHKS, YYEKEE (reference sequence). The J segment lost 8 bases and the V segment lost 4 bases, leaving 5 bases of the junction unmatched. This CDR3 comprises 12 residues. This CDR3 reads CASSQGVNGYTF. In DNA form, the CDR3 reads TGTGCCAGCAGCCAGGGGGTCAACGGCTACACCTTC.

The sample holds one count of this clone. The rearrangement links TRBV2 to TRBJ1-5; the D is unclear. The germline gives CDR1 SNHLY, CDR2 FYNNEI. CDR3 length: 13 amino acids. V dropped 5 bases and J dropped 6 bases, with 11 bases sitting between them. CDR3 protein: CASSLEARQPQHF. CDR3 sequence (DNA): TGTGCCAGCAGTTTGGAAGCGCGTCAGCCCCAGCATTTT.

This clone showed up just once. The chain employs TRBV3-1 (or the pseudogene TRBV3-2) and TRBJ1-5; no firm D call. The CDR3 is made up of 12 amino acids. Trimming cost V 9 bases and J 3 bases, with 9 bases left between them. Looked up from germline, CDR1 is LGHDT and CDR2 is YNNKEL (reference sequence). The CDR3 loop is CARTENNQPQHF. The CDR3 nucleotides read TGTGCCAGGACTGAAAACAATCAGCCCCAGCATTTT.

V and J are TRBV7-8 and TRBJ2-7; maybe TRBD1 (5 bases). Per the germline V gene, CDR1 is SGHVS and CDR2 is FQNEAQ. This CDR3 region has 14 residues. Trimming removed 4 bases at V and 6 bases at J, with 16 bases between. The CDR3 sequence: CASSSKGLVFEQYF. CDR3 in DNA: TGTGCCAGCAGCTCCAAGGGGTTAGTATTCGAGCAGTACTTC.

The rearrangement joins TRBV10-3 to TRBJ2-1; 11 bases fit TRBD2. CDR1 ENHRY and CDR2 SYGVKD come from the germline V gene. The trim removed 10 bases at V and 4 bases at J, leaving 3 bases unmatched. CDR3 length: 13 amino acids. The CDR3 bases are TGTGCCAGTTTAGCGGGAGGGTACAATGAGCAGTTCTTC. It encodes CASLAGGYNEQFF.

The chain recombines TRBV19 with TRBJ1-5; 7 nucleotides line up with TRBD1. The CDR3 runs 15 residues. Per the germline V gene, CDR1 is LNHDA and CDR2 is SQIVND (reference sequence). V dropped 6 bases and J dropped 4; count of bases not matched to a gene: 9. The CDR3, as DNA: TGTGCCAGTAGCCTCAACCGGGACAGAAATCAGCCCCAGCATTTT. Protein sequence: CASSLNRDRNQPQHF.

DNA of the CDR3: TGCAGTGCTAGTAAGGGACAGGGCGATGGCTACACCTTC. Its translation: CSASKGQGDGYTF. The chain is built from TRBV20-1 and TRBJ1-2; 9 nucleotides align to TRBD1. CDR3 length: 13 amino acids. Germline-derived CDR1 and CDR2 are DFQATT and SNEGSKA (reference sequence). With V trimmed by 3 bases and J by 6 bases, 5 bases remained unmatched.

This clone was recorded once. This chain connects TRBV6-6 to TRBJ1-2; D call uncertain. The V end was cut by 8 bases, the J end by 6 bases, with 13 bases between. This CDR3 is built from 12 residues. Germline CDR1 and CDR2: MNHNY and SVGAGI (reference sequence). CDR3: CASDDRGHGYTF. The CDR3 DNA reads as TGTGCCAGCGATGACCGTGGGCATGGCTACACCTTC.

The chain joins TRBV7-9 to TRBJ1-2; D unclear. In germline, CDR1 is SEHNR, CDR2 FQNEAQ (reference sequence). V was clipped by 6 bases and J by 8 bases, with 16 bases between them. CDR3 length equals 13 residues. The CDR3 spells CASSPPLGIGYTF. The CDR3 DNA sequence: TGTGCCAGCAGTCCTCCGCTCGGGATCGGCTACACCTTC.

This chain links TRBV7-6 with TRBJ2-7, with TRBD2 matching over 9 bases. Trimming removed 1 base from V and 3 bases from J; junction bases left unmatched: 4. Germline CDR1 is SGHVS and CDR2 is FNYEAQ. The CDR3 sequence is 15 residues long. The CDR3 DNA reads TGTGCCAGCAGCTTAGGGCCTAGCGGGAACTACGAGCAGTACTTC. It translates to CASSLGPSGNYEQYF.

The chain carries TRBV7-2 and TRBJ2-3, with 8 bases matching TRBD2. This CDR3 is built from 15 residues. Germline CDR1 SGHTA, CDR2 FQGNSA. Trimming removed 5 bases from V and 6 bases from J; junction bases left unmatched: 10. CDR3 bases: TGTGCCAGCAGCCCTCTGGCGGGGGGCTCCGATACGCAGTATTTT. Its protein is CASSPLAGGSDTQYF.

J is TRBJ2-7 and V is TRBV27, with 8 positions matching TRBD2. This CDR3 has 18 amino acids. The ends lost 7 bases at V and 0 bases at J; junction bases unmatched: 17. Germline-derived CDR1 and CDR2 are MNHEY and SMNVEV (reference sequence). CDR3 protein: CASILRTGGPRASYEQYF. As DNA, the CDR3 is TGTGCCAGCATCCTACGAACGGGAGGGCCAAGAGCCTCCTACGAGCAGTACTTC.

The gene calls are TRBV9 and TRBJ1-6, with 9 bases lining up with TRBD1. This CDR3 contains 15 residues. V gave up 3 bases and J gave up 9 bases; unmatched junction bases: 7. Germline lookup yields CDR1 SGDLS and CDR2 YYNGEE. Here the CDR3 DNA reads TGTGCCAGCAGCGGCCGGGACAGGGTTTCTTCACCCCTCCACTTT. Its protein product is CASSGRDRVSSPLHF.

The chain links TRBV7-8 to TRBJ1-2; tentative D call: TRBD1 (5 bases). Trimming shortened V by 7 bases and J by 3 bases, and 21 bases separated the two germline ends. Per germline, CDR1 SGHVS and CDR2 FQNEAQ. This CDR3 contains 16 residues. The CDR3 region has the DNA TGTGCCAGCACCAAAGCGGGGACGTCGGACTACTATGGCTACACCTTC. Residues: CASTKAGTSDYYGYTF. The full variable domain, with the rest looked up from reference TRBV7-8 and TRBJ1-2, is GAGVSQSPRYKVAKRGQDVALRCDPISGHVSLFWYQQALGQGPEFLTYFQNEAQLDKSGLPSDRFFAERPEGSVSTLKIQRTQQEDSAVYLCASTKAGTSDYYGYTFGSGTRLTVV.

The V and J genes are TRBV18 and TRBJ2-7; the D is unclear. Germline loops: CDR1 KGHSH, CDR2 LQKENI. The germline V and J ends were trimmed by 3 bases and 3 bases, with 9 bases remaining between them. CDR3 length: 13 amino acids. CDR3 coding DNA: TGTGCCAGCTCACCTTTATCCGTCTACGAGCAGTACTTC. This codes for CASSPLSVYEQYF.

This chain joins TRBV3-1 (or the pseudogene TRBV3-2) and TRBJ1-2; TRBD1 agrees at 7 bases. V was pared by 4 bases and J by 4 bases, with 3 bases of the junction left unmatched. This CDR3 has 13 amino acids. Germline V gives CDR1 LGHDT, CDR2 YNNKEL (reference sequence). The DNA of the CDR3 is TGTGCCAGCAGCCCTGAGGGGGCCTATGGCTACACCTTC. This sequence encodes CASSPEGAYGYTF.

The CDR3 bases are TGTGCCAGCTCTAGGGACAGGGGCGAGACCCAGTACTTC. It is translated as CASSRDRGETQYF. This chain uses TRBV18 with TRBJ2-5; TRBD1 aligns across 10 bases. The germline gives CDR1 KGHSH, CDR2 LQKENI. The CDR3 extends over 13 amino acids. V lost 6 bases, J lost 5 bases, and 3 bases stayed unmatched.

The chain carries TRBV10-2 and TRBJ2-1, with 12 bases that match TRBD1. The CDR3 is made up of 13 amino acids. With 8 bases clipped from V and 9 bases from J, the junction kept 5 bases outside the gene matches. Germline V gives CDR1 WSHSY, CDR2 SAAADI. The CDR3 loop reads CASWGTGGVEQFF. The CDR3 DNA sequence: TGCGCCAGCTGGGGGACAGGGGGCGTTGAGCAGTTCTTC.

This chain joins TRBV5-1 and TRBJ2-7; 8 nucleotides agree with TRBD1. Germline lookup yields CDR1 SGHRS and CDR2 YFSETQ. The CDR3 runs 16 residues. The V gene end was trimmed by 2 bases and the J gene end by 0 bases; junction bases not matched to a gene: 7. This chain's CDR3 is CASSFLRGQDSYEQYF. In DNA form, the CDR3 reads TGCGCCAGCAGCTTCCTCCGGGGACAGGACTCCTACGAGCAGTACTTC.

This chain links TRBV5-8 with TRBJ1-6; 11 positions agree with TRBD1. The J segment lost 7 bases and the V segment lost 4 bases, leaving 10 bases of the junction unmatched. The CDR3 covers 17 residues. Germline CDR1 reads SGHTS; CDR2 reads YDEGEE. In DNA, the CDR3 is TGTGCCAGCAGCCACCGGGACAGGGGGATTCCAAATTCACCCCTCCACTTT. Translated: CASSHRDRGIPNSPLHF. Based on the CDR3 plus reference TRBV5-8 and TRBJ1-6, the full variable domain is EAGVTQSPTHLIKTRGQQATLRCSPISGHTSVYWYQQALGLGLQFLLWYDEGEERNRGNFPPRFSGRQFPNYSSELNVNALELEDSALYLCASSHRDRGIPNSPLHFGNGTRLTVT.